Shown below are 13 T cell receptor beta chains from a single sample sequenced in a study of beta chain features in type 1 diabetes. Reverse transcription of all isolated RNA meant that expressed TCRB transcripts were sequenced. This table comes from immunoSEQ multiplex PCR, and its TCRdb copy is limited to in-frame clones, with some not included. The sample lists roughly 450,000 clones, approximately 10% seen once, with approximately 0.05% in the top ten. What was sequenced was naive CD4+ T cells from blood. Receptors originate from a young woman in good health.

CDR3 DNA sequence: TGTGCCAGCAGCTTAGCAACTGCAGGGGCAGATACGCAGTATTTT. Its protein product is CASSLATAGADTQYF. The chain has TRBV7-9 and TRBJ2-3, with a tentative D call TRBD1 (6 bases). Germline V CDR1 and CDR2: SEHNR, FQNEAQ (reference sequence). The CDR3 contains 15 residues. Trimming removed 0 bases from V and 4 bases from J, with 11 bases in between.

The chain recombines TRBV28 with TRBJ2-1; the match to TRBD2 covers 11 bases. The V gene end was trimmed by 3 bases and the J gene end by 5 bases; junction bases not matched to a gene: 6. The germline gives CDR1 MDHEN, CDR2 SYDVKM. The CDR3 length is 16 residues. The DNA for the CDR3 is TGTGCCAGCAGTTTTCTTCTGACTAGCGGGGACAATGAGCAGTTCTTC. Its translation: CASSFLLTSGDNEQFF.

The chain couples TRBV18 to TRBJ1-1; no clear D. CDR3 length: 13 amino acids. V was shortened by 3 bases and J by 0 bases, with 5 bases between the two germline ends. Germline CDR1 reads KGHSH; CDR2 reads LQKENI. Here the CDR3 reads CASSPRLNTEAFF. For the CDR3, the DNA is TGTGCCAGCTCACCGAGGTTGAACACTGAAGCTTTCTTT.

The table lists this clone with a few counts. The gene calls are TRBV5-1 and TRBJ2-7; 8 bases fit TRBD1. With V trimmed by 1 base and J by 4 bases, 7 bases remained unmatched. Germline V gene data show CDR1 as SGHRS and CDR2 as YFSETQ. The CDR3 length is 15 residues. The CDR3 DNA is TGCGCCAGCAGCTTGTTCAGCCGGACAGGGTACGAGCAGTACTTC. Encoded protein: CASSLFSRTGYEQYF.

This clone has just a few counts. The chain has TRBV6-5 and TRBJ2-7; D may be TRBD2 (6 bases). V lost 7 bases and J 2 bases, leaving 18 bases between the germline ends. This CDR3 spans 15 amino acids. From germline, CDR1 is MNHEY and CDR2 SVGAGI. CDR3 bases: TGTGCCAGCAAAATCGGGAGCACCGGGCCCTACGAGCAGTACTTC. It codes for CASKIGSTGPYEQYF.

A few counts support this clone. CDR3 region: CASSLASLGTDTQYF. The CDR3 bases are TGTGCCAGCAGCTTGGCTAGTTTGGGCACAGATACGCAGTATTTT. The V call is TRBV7-9, the J call TRBJ2-3; no firm D call. Trimming took off 3 bases at V and 1 base at J, with 11 bases between the two ends. CDR1 is SEHNR and CDR2 is FQNEAQ in the germline V gene (reference sequence). This CDR3 spans 15 amino acids.

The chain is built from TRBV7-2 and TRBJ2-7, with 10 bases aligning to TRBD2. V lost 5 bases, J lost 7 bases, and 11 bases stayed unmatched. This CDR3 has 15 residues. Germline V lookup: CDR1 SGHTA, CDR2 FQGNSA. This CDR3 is CASSTLAGVAGEQYF. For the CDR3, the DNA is TGTGCCAGCAGCACTCTAGCGGGAGTCGCAGGGGAGCAGTACTTC.

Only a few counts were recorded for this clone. Here the CDR3 reads CASSEYFFGKDTQYF. Here the CDR3 DNA reads TGTGCCAGCAGTGAATATTTTTTCGGTAAAGATACGCAGTATTTT. This chain connects TRBV25-1 to TRBJ2-3; D call uncertain. The V end was cut by 0 bases, the J end by 5 bases, with 12 bases between. The CDR3 is 15 amino acids. The germline V gene encodes CDR1 MGHDK and CDR2 SYGVNS.

The CDR3 DNA follows: TGTGCCAGCTCACTCCGATCAGACAGGTACAATGAGCAGTTCTTC. It specifies CASSLRSDRYNEQFF. The V and J genes are TRBV18 and TRBJ2-1; perhaps TRBD1 as D (6 bases). Trimming pared 4 bases from V and 4 bases from J, leaving 14 bases between. The CDR3 length is 15 residues. Looked up from germline, CDR1 is KGHSH and CDR2 is LQKENI. Full variable domain (rest looked up from reference TRBV18 and TRBJ2-1): NAGVMQNPRHLVRRRGQEARLRCSPMKGHSHVYWYRQLPEEGLKFMVYLQKENIIDESGMPKERFSAEFPKEGPSILRIQQVVRGDSAAYFCASSLRSDRYNEQFFGPGTRLTVL.

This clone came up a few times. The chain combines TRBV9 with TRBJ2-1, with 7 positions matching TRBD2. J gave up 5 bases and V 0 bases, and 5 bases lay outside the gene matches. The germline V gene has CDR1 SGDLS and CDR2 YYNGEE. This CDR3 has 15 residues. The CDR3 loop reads CASSVVPSGNNEQFF. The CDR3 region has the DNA TGTGCCAGCAGCGTAGTCCCCAGCGGGAACAATGAGCAGTTCTTC. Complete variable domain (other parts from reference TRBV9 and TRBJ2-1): DSGVTQTPKHLITATGQRVTLRCSPRSGDLSVYWYQQSLDQGLQFLIQYYNGEERAKGNILERFSAQQFPDLHSELNLSSLELGDSALYFCASSVVPSGNNEQFFGPGTRLTVL.

The chain's CDR3 is CASSRTARNQPQHF. The CDR3 DNA is TGTGCCAGCTCACGGACAGCCCGCAATCAGCCCCAGCATTTT. The chain links TRBV18 to TRBJ1-5; possibly TRBD1 for D (6 bases). Germline values: CDR1 KGHSH, CDR2 LQKENI. V lost 4 bases, J lost 2 bases, and 9 bases lay in between. The CDR3 has 14 amino acids.

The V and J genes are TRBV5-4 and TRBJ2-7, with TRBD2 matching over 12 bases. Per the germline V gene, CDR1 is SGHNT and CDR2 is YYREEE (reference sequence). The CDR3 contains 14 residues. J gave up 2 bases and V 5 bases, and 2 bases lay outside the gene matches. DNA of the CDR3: TGTGCCAGCAGTCTAGCGGGAGGGCCCTACGAGCAGTACTTC. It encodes CASSLAGGPYEQYF.

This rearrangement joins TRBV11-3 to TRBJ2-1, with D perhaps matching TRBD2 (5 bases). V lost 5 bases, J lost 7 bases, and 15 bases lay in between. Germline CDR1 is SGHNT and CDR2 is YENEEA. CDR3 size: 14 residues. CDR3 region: CASSPTAGKNEQFF. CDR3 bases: TGTGCCAGCAGCCCGACCGCGGGTAAAAATGAGCAGTTCTTC.